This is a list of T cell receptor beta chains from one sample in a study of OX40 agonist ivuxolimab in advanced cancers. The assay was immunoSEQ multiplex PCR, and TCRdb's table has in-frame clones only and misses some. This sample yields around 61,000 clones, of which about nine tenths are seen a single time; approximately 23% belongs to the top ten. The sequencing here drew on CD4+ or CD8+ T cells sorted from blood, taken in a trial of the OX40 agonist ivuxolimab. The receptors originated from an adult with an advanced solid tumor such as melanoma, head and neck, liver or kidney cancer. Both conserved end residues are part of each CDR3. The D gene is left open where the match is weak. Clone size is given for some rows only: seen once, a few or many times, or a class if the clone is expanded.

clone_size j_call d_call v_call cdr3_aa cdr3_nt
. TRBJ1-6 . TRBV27 CASSLSSYNSPLHF TGTGCCAGCAGTTTAAGTTCCTATAATTCACCCCTCCACTTT
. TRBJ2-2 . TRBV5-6 CASSPRQHTGELFF TGTGCCAGCAGCCCCCGCCAGCACACCGGGGAGCTGTTTTTT
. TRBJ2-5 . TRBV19 CASRSYGGGQYF TGTGCCAGCCGGTCATACGGGGGCGGCCAGTACTTC
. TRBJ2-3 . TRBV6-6 CASSAPDVGPDTQYF TGTGCCAGCAGTGCACCGGACGTTGGGCCAGATACGCAGTATTTT
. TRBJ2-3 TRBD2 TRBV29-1 CSVYHLAEEGDTQYF TGCAGCGTCTACCATCTAGCGGAAGAGGGGGATACGCAGTATTTT
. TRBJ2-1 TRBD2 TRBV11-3 CASSKGLAGGEQFF TGTGCCAGCAGCAAGGGACTAGCTGGTGGTGAGCAGTTCTTC
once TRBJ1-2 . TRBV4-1 CASSQGMTDYNYGYTF TGCGCCAGCAGCCAAGGCATGACGGATTATAACTATGGCTACACCTTC
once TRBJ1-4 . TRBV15 CATSRDGTQNEKLFF TGTGCCACCAGCAGAGACGGGACACAAAATGAAAAACTGTTTTTT
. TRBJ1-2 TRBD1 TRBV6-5 CASSSQGQGTTGYTF TGTGCCAGCAGTTCCCAAGGACAGGGGACAACTGGCTACACCTTC
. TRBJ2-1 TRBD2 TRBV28 CASSLAGGPSEQFF TGTGCCAGCAGTTTGGCGGGGGGGCCCAGTGAGCAGTTCTTC
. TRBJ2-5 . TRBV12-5 CASRGDQETQYF TGTGCTAGTAGAGGTGACCAAGAGACCCAGTACTTC
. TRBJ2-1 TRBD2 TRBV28 CASSLTSGGAPFF TGTGCCAGCAGTTTAACTAGCGGGGGGGCCCCGTTCTTC
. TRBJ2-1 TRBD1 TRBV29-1 CSVEDLQGQGPNNEQFF TGCAGCGTTGAAGATCTTCAGGGACAGGGACCAAACAATGAGCAGTTCTTC
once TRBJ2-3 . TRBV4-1 CASSQGGNQGFLSDTQYF TGCGCCAGCAGCCAAGGGGGAAACCAGGGGTTCCTTTCAGATACGCAGTATTTT
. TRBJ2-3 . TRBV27 CASSYGALDTQYF TGTGCCAGCAGTTATGGGGCTTTAGATACGCAGTATTTT
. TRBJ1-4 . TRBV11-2 CASSLSGVEKLFF TGTGCCAGCAGCTTATCGGGCGTGGAAAAACTGTTTTTT
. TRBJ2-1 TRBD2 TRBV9 CASSVDEWTPSGRGDEQFF TGTGCCAGCAGCGTAGACGAGTGGACTCCTAGCGGGAGAGGGGATGAGCAGTTCTTC
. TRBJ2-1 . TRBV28 CASSLYNEQFF TGTGCCAGCAGCCTGTACAATGAGCAGTTCTTC
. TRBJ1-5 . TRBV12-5 CASGFGIGQPQHF TGTGCTAGTGGTTTTGGGATTGGTCAGCCCCAGCATTTT
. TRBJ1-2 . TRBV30 CAWSRPRPNLNYGYTF TGTGCCTGGAGTAGGCCCCGGCCAAACCTTAACTATGGCTACACCTTC
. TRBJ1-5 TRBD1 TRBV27 CASQNQGADQPQHF TGTGCCAGCCAAAACCAGGGGGCGGATCAGCCCCAGCATTTT
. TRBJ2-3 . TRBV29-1 CSVGRGGTDTQYF TGCAGCGTTGGGCGGGGAGGCACAGATACGCAGTATTTT
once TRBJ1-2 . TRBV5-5 CASSFLVQGVNYGYTF TGTGCCAGCAGCTTTTTAGTCCAGGGAGTTAACTATGGCTACACCTTC
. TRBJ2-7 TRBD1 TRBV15 CATSYRDSPYEQYF TGTGCCACCAGCTATAGGGACAGCCCCTACGAGCAGTACTTC
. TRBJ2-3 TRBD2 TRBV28 CASSPPGLADTQYF TGTGCCAGCAGTCCGCCGGGACTAGCTGATACGCAGTATTTT
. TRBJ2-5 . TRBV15 CATSRGGLIGETQYF TGTGCCACCAGCCGCGGGGGCTTAATCGGAGAGACCCAGTACTTC
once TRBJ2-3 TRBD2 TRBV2 CANPGLAGATDTQYF TGTGCCAATCCGGGACTAGCGGGGGCCACAGATACGCAGTATTTT
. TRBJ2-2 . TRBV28 CASSPTGNTGELFF TGTGCCAGCAGTCCGACAGGGAACACCGGGGAGCTGTTTTTT
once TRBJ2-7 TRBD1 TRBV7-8 CASSAHRGPSYEQYF TGTGCCAGCAGCGCACACAGGGGACCTTCCTACGAGCAGTACTTC
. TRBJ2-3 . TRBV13 CASSFFSGSTDTQYF TGTGCCAGCAGCTTTTTTAGCGGTAGCACAGATACGCAGTATTTT
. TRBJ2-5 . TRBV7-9 CASSPAEETQYF TGTGCCAGCAGCCCGGCCGAAGAGACCCAGTACTTC
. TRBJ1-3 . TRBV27 CASSLSPGNTIYF TGTGCCAGCAGTTTATCTCCCGGAAACACCATATATTTT
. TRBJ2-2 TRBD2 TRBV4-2 CASSQQLAGGTGELFF TGTGCCAGCAGCCAGCAACTAGCGGGAGGGACCGGGGAGCTGTTTTTT
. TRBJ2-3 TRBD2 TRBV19 CASSPGLAGSDTQYF TGTGCCAGTAGTCCCGGACTAGCGGGTTCAGATACGCAGTATTTT
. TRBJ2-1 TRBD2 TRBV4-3 CASSLGGGFYNEQFF TGCGCCAGCAGCCTTGGCGGGGGTTTTTACAATGAGCAGTTCTTC
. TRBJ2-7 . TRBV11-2 CASSLASDSSYEQYF TGTGCCAGCAGCTTAGCTTCGGACAGCTCCTACGAGCAGTACTTC
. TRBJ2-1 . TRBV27 CASSGSYNEQFF TGTGCCAGCAGTGGATCCTACAATGAGCAGTTCTTC